Presented here are 27 T cell receptor beta chains from one specimen sequenced in a study of CD8 T cells in cerebrospinal fluid in Alzheimer's disease. TCRdb reanalyzed the 10x single-cell sequencing reads and collapses them to one entry per CDR3 protein, without DNA. The listing contains about 1,500 distinct CDR3 sequences. Material for sequencing was cerebrospinal fluid. Receptors were obtained from a human donor with mild cognitive impairment.

In terms of frequency, this clonotype is medium-sized (0.01 to 0.1%). V and J are TRBV20-1 and TRBJ1-1; the D call from TCRdb, TRBD1, cannot be confirmed without DNA. CDR1 and CDR2 (germline): DFQATT, SNEGSKA (reference sequence). The CDR3 is 13 residues long. This CDR3 is CSGWRRGNTEAFF.

Its frequency marks this clonotype as medium-sized (0.01 to 0.1%). The rearrangement joins TRBV29-1 to TRBJ1-1. The CDR3 has 14 amino acids. The germline CDR1 and CDR2 sequences are SQVTM and ANQGSEA. CDR3 residues: CSVEAGRWSAEAFF. The full variable domain, its missing parts supplied by reference TRBV29-1 and TRBJ1-1, is SAVISQKPSRDICQRGTSLTIQCQVDSQVTMMFWYRQQPGQSLTLIATANQGSEATYESGFVIDKFPISRPNLTFSTLTVSNMSPEDSSIYLCSVEAGRWSAEAFFGQGTRLTVV.

By frequency, this clonotype registers medium-sized (0.01 to 0.1%). J is TRBJ2-1 and V is TRBV5-6. This CDR3 comprises 12 residues. The V gene's germline CDR1 is SGHDT and CDR2 YYEEEE. This chain's CDR3 is CASSLVGLEQFF.

This clonotype is labeled medium-sized based on frequency. This chain links TRBV28 with TRBJ1-6; as DNA is missing, the TRBD1 call by TCRdb cannot be tested. This CDR3 has 18 residues. Germline CDR1 is MDHEN and CDR2 is SYDVKM. The chain's CDR3 is CATKRSGRWSSYNSPLHF. The whole variable domain, remainder taken from reference TRBV28 and TRBJ1-6, is DVKVTQSSRYLVKRTGEKVFLECVQDMDHENMFWYRQDPGLGLRLIYFSYDVKMKEKGDIPEGYSVSREKKERFSLILESASTNQTSMYLCATKRSGRWSSYNSPLHFGNGTRLTVT.

This chain uses TRBV11-3 with TRBJ2-1. The length of the CDR3 is 13 residues. Germline V gene sequence: CDR1 SGHNT, CDR2 YENEEA. CDR3 in amino acids: CASSVADYNEQFF.

By frequency, this clonotype is large. The V gene is TRBV5-5, the J gene TRBJ2-7. Per germline, CDR1 SGHKS and CDR2 YYEKEE (reference sequence). The CDR3 loop spans 15 amino acids. The CDR3 loop reads CASSLAPAATYEQYF.

This clonotype is called medium-sized based on its frequency. V and J are TRBV5-1 and TRBJ2-5; TCRdb outputs TRBD1, but without DNA this stays unchecked. This CDR3 has 21 residues. Germline lookup yields CDR1 SGHRS and CDR2 YFSETQ. CDR3 region: CASSGATKLDRSGLGKETQYF. The full variable domain, its missing parts supplied by reference TRBV5-1 and TRBJ2-5, is KAGVTQTPRYLIKTRGQQVTLSCSPISGHRSVSWYQQTPGQGLQFLFEYFSETQRNKGNFPGRFSGRQFSNSRSEMNVSTLELGDSALYLCASSGATKLDRSGLGKETQYFGPGTRLLVL.

This CDR3 reads CASSPGTGYTGELFF. The chain joins TRBV7-3 to TRBJ2-2; the D gene TCRdb calls, TRBD1, cannot be checked with no DNA. In germline, CDR1 is SGHTA, CDR2 FQGTGA. The CDR3 is 15 residues long.

By frequency, this clonotype registers large. The rearrangement joins TRBV4-1 to TRBJ1-2; without DNA, the TCRdb call of TRBD1 cannot be checked. This CDR3 region has 14 residues. CDR1 is MGHRA and CDR2 is YSYEKL in the germline V gene. The chain's CDR3 is CASSQITGPYGYTF.

According to its frequency, this clonotype is medium-sized. This chain links TRBV3-1 with TRBJ2-5; lacking DNA, the TRBD1 call made by TCRdb goes unchecked. Germline CDR1 is LGHDT and CDR2 is YNNKEL (reference sequence). CDR3 length: 15 amino acids. The CDR3: CASSQGTGGQETQYF.

Its frequency marks this clonotype as medium-sized. The chain combines TRBV19 with TRBJ1-5. The CDR3 has 14 amino acids. Germline V gene sequence: CDR1 LNHDA, CDR2 SQIVND (reference sequence). The CDR3 protein is CASSRKGSNQPQHF.

This clonotype ranks as medium-sized (0.01 to 0.1%) in terms of frequency. The chain employs TRBV20-1 and TRBJ2-1. The V gene's germline CDR1 is DFQATT and CDR2 SNEGSKA (reference sequence). The CDR3 length is 12 residues. The CDR3 spells CSASSVSNEQFF.

By frequency, this clonotype registers large (0.1 to 1%). The chain couples TRBV20-1 to TRBJ2-2; TCRdb's D call of TRBD1 is untestable without DNA. CDR1 is DFQATT, CDR2 SNEGSKA, per germline (reference sequence). The CDR3 is 17 amino acids. The CDR3: CSARDPSSGGASGELFF.

In terms of frequency, this clonotype is medium-sized. This sequence joins TRBV3-1 and TRBJ2-4; the TCRdb D gene call, TRBD1, has no DNA to confirm it. Germline loops: CDR1 LGHDT, CDR2 YNNKEL (reference sequence). CDR3 length: 17 residues. The CDR3: CASSQPGQGAYKNIQYF.

Considering frequency, this clonotype is medium-sized. V is TRBV20-1 and J is TRBJ1-4. The CDR3 is 15 residues long. From germline, CDR1 is DFQATT and CDR2 SNEGSKA (reference sequence). CDR3 sequence: CSARDLRASNEKLFF.

This clonotype is called medium-sized based on its frequency. This chain links TRBV19 with TRBJ1-5; TCRdb outputs TRBD1, but without DNA this stays unchecked. Germline lookup yields CDR1 LNHDA and CDR2 SQIVND (reference sequence). The CDR3 runs 16 residues. This chain's CDR3 is CASKTPAESGNQPQHF.

Measured by frequency, this clonotype is medium-sized (0.01 to 0.1%). V is TRBV7-6 and J is TRBJ1-1; TCRdb lists TRBD1, though no DNA is available to test this call. CDR1 and CDR2 (germline): SGHVS, FNYEAQ. CDR3 length: 14 amino acids. The CDR3 loop is CASSSRQGGTEAFF.

This clonotype is labeled large based on frequency. The chain has TRBV5-1 and TRBJ1-6; there is no DNA to check the TCRdb D call of TRBD1. The CDR3 totals 14 residues. CDR1 is SGHRS and CDR2 is YFSETQ in the germline V gene. The CDR3 region is CASSLGTGDSPLHF.

This clonotype is called medium-sized based on its frequency. The V and J genes are TRBV27 and TRBJ1-1; TCRdb reports TRBD1, a call that lacks DNA to check it against. There are 17 residues in the CDR3. Germline V gene data show CDR1 as MNHEY and CDR2 as SMNVEV (reference sequence). CDR3 amino acids: CASTSLGTGARRTEAFF.

This clonotype ranks as medium-sized in terms of frequency. The gene calls are TRBV10-1 and TRBJ2-3. The CDR3 is 11 residues long. Germline CDR1 and CDR2: WNHNN and SYGVQD (reference sequence). The CDR3 loop reads CASSQSDTQYF.

According to its frequency, this clonotype is large. This chain joins TRBV12-3 or TRBV12-4 and TRBJ1-1; TCRdb picks TRBD1, but there is no DNA to check that call. The CDR3 extends over 15 amino acids. The CDR3 here is CASSQGGKGETEAFF.

This clonotype registers large by frequency. The V and J genes are TRBV5-5 and TRBJ2-1. CDR1 SGHKS and CDR2 YYEKEE come from the germline V gene (reference sequence). This CDR3 has 11 amino acids. The CDR3 loop reads CASSLTNEQFF.

Its frequency marks this clonotype as medium-sized (0.01 to 0.1%). J is TRBJ1-3 and V is TRBV20-1. The CDR3 extends over 13 amino acids. The germline V gene encodes CDR1 DFQATT and CDR2 SNEGSKA (reference sequence). The CDR3 spells CSAYGGLGNTIYF.

Its frequency marks this clonotype as medium-sized. The chain combines TRBV9 with TRBJ2-2; TCRdb lists TRBD2, though no DNA is available to test this call. This CDR3 contains 15 residues. CDR1 is SGDLS and CDR2 is YYNGEE in the germline V gene. CDR3: CASSVEGTSTGELFF.

Measured by frequency, this clonotype is medium-sized (0.01 to 0.1%). The chain couples TRBV12-3 or TRBV12-4 to TRBJ2-5; TCRdb names TRBD2, which stays unverified in the absence of DNA. This CDR3 contains 15 residues. The CDR3 here is CASSPAAGGGETQYF.

By frequency, this clonotype is large. The chain employs TRBV7-8 and TRBJ1-1. The CDR3 runs to 14 residues. The germline CDR1 and CDR2 sequences are SGHVS and FQNEAQ. CDR3 sequence: CASSLVSWETEAFF.

This clonotype counts as medium-sized by frequency. The rearrangement uses TRBV27 and TRBJ2-3. This CDR3 comprises 14 residues. From germline, CDR1 is MNHEY and CDR2 SMNVEV (reference sequence). The CDR3 region is CASCQDRTTDTQYF.